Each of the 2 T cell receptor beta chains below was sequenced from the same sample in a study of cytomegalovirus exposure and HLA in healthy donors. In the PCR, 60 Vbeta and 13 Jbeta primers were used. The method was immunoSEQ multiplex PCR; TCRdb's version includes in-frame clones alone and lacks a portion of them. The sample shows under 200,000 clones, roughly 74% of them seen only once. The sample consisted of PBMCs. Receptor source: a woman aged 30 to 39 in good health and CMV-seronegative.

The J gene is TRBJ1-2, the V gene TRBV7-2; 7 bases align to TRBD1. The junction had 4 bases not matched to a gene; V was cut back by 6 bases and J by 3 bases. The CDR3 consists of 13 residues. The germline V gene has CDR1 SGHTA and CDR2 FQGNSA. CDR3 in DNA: TGTGCCAGCAGGCCGGGACAGTACTATGGCTACACCTTC. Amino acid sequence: CASRPGQYYGYTF. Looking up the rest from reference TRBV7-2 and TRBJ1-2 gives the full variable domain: GAGVSQSPSNKVTEKGKDVELRCDPISGHTALYWYRQSLGQGLEFLIYFQGNSAPDKSGLPSDRFSAERTGGSVSTLTIQRTQQEDSAVYLCASRPGQYYGYTFGSGTRLTVV.

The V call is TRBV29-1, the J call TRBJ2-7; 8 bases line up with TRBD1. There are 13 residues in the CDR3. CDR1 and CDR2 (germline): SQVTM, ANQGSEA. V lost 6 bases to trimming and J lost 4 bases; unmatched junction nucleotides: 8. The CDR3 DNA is TGCAGCGTCAAGGACAGGGTAACGTACGAGCAGTACTTC. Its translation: CSVKDRVTYEQYF.